The 25 T cell receptor beta chains presented below share a single source sample, sequenced in a study of T cell responses to AZD1222 COVID-19 vaccine. Produced via immunoSEQ multiplex PCR; TCRdb's table is partial and in-frame only. Altogether roughly 180,000 clones are present, about 91% being singletons, with the ten largest covering roughly 1.4%. The sequencing used peripheral blood, collected 28 days after the second AZD1222 dose. These receptors were obtained from an adult who received the AZD1222 COVID-19 vaccine.

V is TRBV29-1 and J is TRBJ2-1, with 8 bases fitting TRBD2. This CDR3 is built from 17 residues. Germline-derived CDR1 and CDR2 are SQVTM and ANQGSEA. After removal of 1 base from V and 2 bases from J, the junction contained 10 bases not matched to a gene. CDR3 amino acids: CSVEGGGSGGTYNEQFF. CDR3 coding DNA: TGCAGCGTTGAAGGAGGGGGGTCGGGAGGGACCTACAATGAGCAGTTCTTC.

The chain carries TRBV7-9 and TRBJ2-3; possibly TRBD2 for D (5 bases). Germline CDR1 SEHNR, CDR2 FQNEAQ (reference sequence). This CDR3 has 15 amino acids. Trimming left V 4 bases short and J 0 bases short, with 11 bases between. For the CDR3, the DNA is TGTGCCAGCAGCTCCTCGCCGGGAAGCACAGATACGCAGTATTTT. Amino acids: CASSSSPGSTDTQYF.

The chain recombines TRBV19 with TRBJ2-7; either TRBD1 or TRBD2 may fit D (5 bases each). CDR1 and CDR2 from the germline V gene are LNHDA and SQIVND (reference sequence). CDR3 length equals 14 residues. V was trimmed by 4 bases and J by 2 bases, leaving 12 bases between them. The CDR3 loop reads CASSTGTVTYEQYF. The CDR3 DNA follows: TGTGCCAGTAGTACGGGGACGGTGACCTACGAGCAGTACTTC.

The rearrangement uses TRBV9 and TRBJ2-1, with D perhaps matching TRBD2 (6 bases). The CDR3 consists of 15 residues. The V gene lost 0 bases and the J gene lost 6 bases, with 13 bases spanning the gap. Germline CDR1 reads SGDLS; CDR2 reads YYNGEE. The CDR3 reads CASSVGSGKPNEQFF. Written as DNA, the CDR3 is TGTGCCAGCAGCGTAGGTAGCGGCAAACCCAATGAGCAGTTCTTC.

This clone was recorded once. This sequence joins TRBV6-5 and TRBJ1-4; 9 bases fit TRBD1. J gave up 7 bases and V 6 bases, and 6 bases lay outside the gene matches. The CDR3 runs 14 residues. CDR1 is MNHEY and CDR2 is SVGAGI in the germline V gene. CDR3: CASRNRDRAEKLFF. As DNA, the CDR3 is TGTGCCAGCAGAAACCGGGACAGGGCTGAAAAACTGTTTTTT.

This clone has more than one count but fewer than ten. V is TRBV10-3 and J is TRBJ1-4; D not resolved. Germline CDR1 is ENHRY and CDR2 is SYGVKD. V lost 6 bases, J lost 3 bases, and 8 bases lay in between. The CDR3 is 13 amino acids. Here the CDR3 DNA reads TGTGCCATCAGCAGGTCGGCTAATGAAAAACTGTTTTTT. Translation gives CAISRSANEKLFF.

J is TRBJ2-7 and V is TRBV6-1; D may match TRBD1 or TRBD2 (5 bases each). This CDR3 spans 13 amino acids. V lost 1 base, J lost 3 bases, and 7 bases lay in between. The V gene's germline CDR1 is MNHNS and CDR2 SASEGT. The CDR3 DNA sequence: TGTGCCAGCAGTGAAGTGGGGGTCTACGAGCAGTACTTC. The encoded protein is CASSEVGVYEQYF.

This clone has just one count. The chain joins TRBV7-8 to TRBJ2-7; 9 nucleotides match TRBD1. The ends lost 5 bases at V and 6 bases at J; junction bases unmatched: 8. The CDR3 runs 14 residues. Germline V gene data show CDR1 as SGHVS and CDR2 as FQNEAQ. This CDR3 is CASSPRDRVVEQYF. Written as DNA, the CDR3 is TGTGCCAGCAGCCCCCGGGACAGGGTAGTCGAGCAGTACTTC.

This chain links TRBV3-1 (or the pseudogene TRBV3-2) with TRBJ2-7; D possibly corresponds to TRBD1 (5 bases). The CDR3 length is 16 residues. Trimming took off 3 bases at V and 5 bases at J, with 20 bases between the two ends. The germline V gene encodes CDR1 LGHDT and CDR2 YNNKEL (reference sequence). CDR3 residues: CASSHSPGQGRHEQYF. CDR3 DNA: TGTGCCAGCAGCCACTCCCCGGGCCAGGGCCGGCACGAGCAGTACTTC.

The chain has TRBV19 and TRBJ2-2; tentative D call: TRBD2 (6 bases). This CDR3 has 15 amino acids. Per germline, CDR1 LNHDA and CDR2 SQIVND (reference sequence). V was clipped by 8 bases and J by 4 bases, with 17 bases between them. CDR3 amino acids: CASSISGVGTGELFF. CDR3 in DNA: TGTGCCAGTTCCATATCGGGAGTCGGCACCGGGGAGCTGTTTTTT.

The rearrangement joins TRBV13 to TRBJ1-2, with D possibly TRBD1 on 6 matching bases. V gave up 5 bases and J gave up 4 bases, with 17 bases separating them. Germline V gene sequence: CDR1 PRHDT, CDR2 FYEKMQ (reference sequence). The CDR3 consists of 15 residues. CDR3 sequence (DNA): TGTGCCAGCAGCATGAGGACAGTCGCGACCTATGGCTACACCTTC. It translates to CASSMRTVATYGYTF.

This rearrangement joins TRBV6-2 or TRBV6-3 to TRBJ1-3, with TRBD1 identical over 8 bases. The CDR3 consists of 17 residues. CDR1 and CDR2 from the germline V gene are MNHEY and SVGEGT. V trimming: 6 bases; J trimming: 4 bases; junction bases outside the gene matches: 14. The DNA of the CDR3 is TGTGCCAGCAGCTCTGGACAGGGCACAGTTTCCGGAAACACCATATATTTT. Amino acids: CASSSGQGTVSGNTIYF.

The V call is TRBV19, the J call TRBJ2-1, with 8 bases fitting TRBD2. V shed 2 bases and J 6 bases; nucleotides not matched to a gene: 12. CDR3 length: 17 residues. Germline-derived CDR1 and CDR2 are LNHDA and SQIVND (reference sequence). CDR3 amino acids: CASSIRGSGARGNEQFF. The DNA of the CDR3 is TGTGCCAGTAGTATAAGGGGTAGCGGGGCCAGGGGCAATGAGCAGTTCTTC.

The rearrangement joins TRBV11-2 to TRBJ1-1, with D hard to call. Trimming took off 2 bases at V and 1 base at J, with 5 bases between the two ends. Germline CDR1 SGHAT, CDR2 FQNNGV. The CDR3 consists of 13 residues. The CDR3 protein is CASSLTRNTEAFF. The CDR3 region has the DNA TGTGCCAGCAGCTTAACCAGGAACACTGAAGCTTTCTTT.

This clone was picked up one time. This chain joins TRBV4-1 and TRBJ1-5; D ambiguous. From germline, CDR1 is MGHRA and CDR2 YSYEKL. Between the trimmed V and J ends, which lost 3 bases and 2 bases, there was a span of 5 bases. CDR3 length equals 13 residues. The CDR3 DNA reads TGCGCCAGCAGCCAGGGAGGCAATCAGCCCCAGCATTTT. It codes for CASSQGGNQPQHF.

DNA for the CDR3: TGCAGCGTTGGGAGGCCCACTGAAGCTTTCTTT. Translated: CSVGRPTEAFF. This chain connects TRBV29-1 to TRBJ1-1; no definite D call. The V gene's germline CDR1 is SQVTM and CDR2 ANQGSEA. Trimming cost V 4 bases and J 4 bases, with 7 bases left between them. The CDR3 has 11 amino acids.

The chain recombines TRBV6-5 with TRBJ1-1; 7 bases line up with TRBD1. V shed 6 bases and J 3 bases; nucleotides not matched to a gene: 7. Germline V gene data show CDR1 as MNHEY and CDR2 as SVGAGI. The length of the CDR3 is 14 residues. In nucleotides, the CDR3 is TGTGCCAGCAGACGCGATACAGGGGACACTGAAGCTTTCTTT. Amino acid sequence: CASRRDTGDTEAFF.

V is TRBV24-1 and J is TRBJ2-1, with TRBD1 identical over 7 bases. The V and J ends lost 4 bases and 2 bases, in that order; junction bases with no gene match: 7. The CDR3 totals 16 residues. In germline, CDR1 is KGHDR, CDR2 SFDVKD. The CDR3: CATSDSHRGPYNEQFF. The CDR3 DNA is TGTGCCACCAGTGACTCTCACAGGGGACCCTACAATGAGCAGTTCTTC.

The V and J genes are TRBV7-8 and TRBJ1-5, with 8 bases fitting TRBD1. CDR3 length equals 15 residues. Germline lookup yields CDR1 SGHVS and CDR2 FQNEAQ. V dropped 5 bases and J dropped 4; count of bases not matched to a gene: 7. CDR3 DNA sequence: TGTGCCAGCAGCCCCGGACAGGGTGGTAATCAGCCCCAGCATTTT. Its translation is CASSPGQGGNQPQHF.

The rearrangement links TRBV5-4 to TRBJ1-1; no firm D call. The CDR3 has 13 amino acids. Trimming left V 4 bases short and J 1 base short, with 8 bases between. CDR1 SGHNT and CDR2 YYREEE come from the germline V gene (reference sequence). The CDR3 reads CASSRETNTEAFF. The CDR3 bases are TGTGCCAGCAGCCGCGAGACGAACACTGAAGCTTTCTTT.

V and J are TRBV4-2 and TRBJ2-7; TRBD2 matches at 10 bases. The CDR3 runs to 15 residues. Germline assignment: CDR1 LGHNA and CDR2 YNFKEQ. With V trimmed by 3 bases and J by 2 bases, 4 bases remained unmatched. In DNA, the CDR3 is TGTGCCAGCAGCCAGGGGACTAGCGCGGCCTACGAGCAGTACTTC. It is translated as CASSQGTSAAYEQYF.

The chain joins TRBV11-2 to TRBJ2-2; 8 bases align to TRBD2. This CDR3 is 17 amino acids long. Unmatched junction bases numbered 13, after V lost 5 bases and J lost 5 bases. The germline gives CDR1 SGHAT, CDR2 FQNNGV. As DNA, the CDR3 is TGTGCCAGCAGCCTCTCGCACGGGAGGGCCGAGACCGGGGAGCTGTTTTTT. This codes for CASSLSHGRAETGELFF. Variable domain in full (rest from reference TRBV11-2 and TRBJ2-2): EAGVAQSPRYKIIEKRQSVAFWCNPISGHATLYWYQQILGQGPKLLIQFQNNGVVDDSQLPKDRFSAERLKGVDSTLKIQPAKLEDSAVYLCASSLSHGRAETGELFFGEGSRLTVL.

The sample holds one count of this clone. V is TRBV11-2 and J is TRBJ2-7; D perhaps matches TRBD2 (6 bases). Per germline, CDR1 SGHAT and CDR2 FQNNGV. Trimming left V 8 bases short and J 2 bases short, with 19 bases between. CDR3 size: 15 residues. CDR3 sequence (DNA): TGTGCCAGCGCCGATCCTGAGCGGGCAACCTACGAGCAGTACTTC. Its translation: CASADPERATYEQYF.

This clone is a singleton in its sample. J is TRBJ1-2 and V is TRBV24-1, with TRBD1 matching 8 bases. The junction had 5 bases not matched to a gene; V was cut back by 9 bases and J by 0 bases. Germline CDR1 reads KGHDR; CDR2 reads SFDVKD. This CDR3 has 14 residues. CDR3 sequence reads: CATSGTGANYGYTF. The CDR3 bases are TGTGCCACCTCGGGGACAGGAGCTAACTATGGCTACACCTTC.

The rearrangement joins TRBV11-1 to TRBJ2-7, with 7 nucleotides matching TRBD1. This CDR3 comprises 14 residues. In germline, CDR1 is SGHAT, CDR2 FQDESV (reference sequence). V lost 5 bases, J lost 2 bases, and 6 bases stayed unmatched. CDR3 amino acids: CASSQTDRTYEQYF. Here the CDR3 DNA reads TGTGCCAGCAGCCAAACGGACAGGACCTACGAGCAGTACTTC.